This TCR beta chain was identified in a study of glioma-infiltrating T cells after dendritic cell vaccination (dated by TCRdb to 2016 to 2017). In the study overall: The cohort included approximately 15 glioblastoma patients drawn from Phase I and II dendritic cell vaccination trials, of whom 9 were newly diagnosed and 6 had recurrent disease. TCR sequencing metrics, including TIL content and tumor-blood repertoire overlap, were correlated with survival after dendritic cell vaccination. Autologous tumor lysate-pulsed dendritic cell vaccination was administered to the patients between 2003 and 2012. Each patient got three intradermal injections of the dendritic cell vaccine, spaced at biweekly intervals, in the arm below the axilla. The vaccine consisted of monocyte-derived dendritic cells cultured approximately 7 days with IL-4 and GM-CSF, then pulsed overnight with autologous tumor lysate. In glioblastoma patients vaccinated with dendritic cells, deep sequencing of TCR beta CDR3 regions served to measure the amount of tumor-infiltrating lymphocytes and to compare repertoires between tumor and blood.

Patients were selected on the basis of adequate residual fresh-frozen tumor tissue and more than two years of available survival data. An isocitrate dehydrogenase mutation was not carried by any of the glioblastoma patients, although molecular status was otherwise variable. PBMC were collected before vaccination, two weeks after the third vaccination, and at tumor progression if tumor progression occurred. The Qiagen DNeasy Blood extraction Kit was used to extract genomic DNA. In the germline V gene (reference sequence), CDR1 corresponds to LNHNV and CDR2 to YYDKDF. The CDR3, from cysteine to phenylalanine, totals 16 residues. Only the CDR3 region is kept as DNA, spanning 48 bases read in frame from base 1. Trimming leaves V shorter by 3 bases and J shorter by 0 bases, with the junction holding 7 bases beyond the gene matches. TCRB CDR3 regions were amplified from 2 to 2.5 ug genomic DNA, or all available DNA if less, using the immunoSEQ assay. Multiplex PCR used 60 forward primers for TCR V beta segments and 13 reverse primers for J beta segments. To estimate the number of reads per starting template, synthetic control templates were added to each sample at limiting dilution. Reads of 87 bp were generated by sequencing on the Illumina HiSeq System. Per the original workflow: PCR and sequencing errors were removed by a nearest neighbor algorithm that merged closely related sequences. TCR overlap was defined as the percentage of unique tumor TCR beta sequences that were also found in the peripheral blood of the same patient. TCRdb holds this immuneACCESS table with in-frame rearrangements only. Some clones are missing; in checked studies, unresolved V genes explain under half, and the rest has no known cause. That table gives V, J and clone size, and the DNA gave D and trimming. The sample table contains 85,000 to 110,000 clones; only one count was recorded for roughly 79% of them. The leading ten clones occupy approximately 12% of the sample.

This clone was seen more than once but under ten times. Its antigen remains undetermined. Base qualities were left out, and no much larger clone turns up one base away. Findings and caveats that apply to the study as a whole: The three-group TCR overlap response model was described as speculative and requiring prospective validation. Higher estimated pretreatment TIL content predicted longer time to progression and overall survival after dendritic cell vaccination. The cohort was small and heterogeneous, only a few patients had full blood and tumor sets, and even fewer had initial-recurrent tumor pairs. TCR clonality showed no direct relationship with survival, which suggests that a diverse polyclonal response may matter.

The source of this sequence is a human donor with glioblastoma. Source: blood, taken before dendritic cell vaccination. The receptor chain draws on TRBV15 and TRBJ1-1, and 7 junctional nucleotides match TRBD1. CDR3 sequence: CATSRETGFMNTEAFF. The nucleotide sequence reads TGTGCCACCAGCAGGGAGACAGGGTTCATGAACACTGAAGCTTTCTTT.